These 30 T cell receptor beta chains were sequenced from one sample in a study of beta chain features in type 1 diabetes listed by TCRdb under 2018. No cognate antigen is known for these TCRs. Study-wide conclusions, independent of this receptor: In all four CD4+ subsets, TCRB CDR3 length was moderately but significantly shorter in type 1 diabetes patients.

Library method: the immunoSEQ multiplex PCR assay. The entire isolated RNA was reverse transcribed using the High Capacity cDNA Reverse Transcription Kit, and thus expressed TCRB transcripts were sequenced. TCRdb stores this immuneACCESS table with in-frame sequences only. Part of the clones is absent; in the studies checked, under half of the shortfall reflects unresolved V genes, and no reason is known for the rest. This sample gives about 740,000 clones in total; 10% to 15% of them show up just once. The top ten hold about 0.02% of the sample. Material: naive CD4+ T cells from blood. According to the study, the label for this sample's cell subset or site signals: true naive CD4+ T cells. The receptors come from a man between 18 and 35 years old with type 1 diabetes.

Concerning this clone itself: The sample holds other DNA sequences that translate to the same CDR3. The chain couples TRBV30 to TRBJ1-5; D uncertain. Looked up from germline, CDR1 is GTSNPN and CDR2 is SVGIG (reference sequence). The CDR3 length is 14 residues. V was pared by 0 bases and J by 0 bases, with 6 bases between. Here the CDR3 DNA reads TGTGCCTGGAGTGTAAGCCATAGCAATCAGCCCCAGCATTTT. This gives the protein CAWSVSHSNQPQHF.

The rearrangement joins TRBV2 to TRBJ1-2; TRBD1 matches 7 bases. V trimming: 5 bases; J trimming: 1 base; junction bases outside the gene matches: 4. Germline V gene lookup returns CDR1 SNHLY and CDR2 FYNNEI. The CDR3 is 14 amino acids. CDR3 sequence reads: CASSWDSSNYGYTF. CDR3 in DNA: TGTGCCAGCAGTTGGGACAGCAGTAACTATGGCTACACCTTC.

This clone was counted between two and nine times. V gene TRBV28 combines with J gene TRBJ2-7, with D maybe TRBD2 (5 bases). Deletions cut 5 bases from V and 12 bases from J, with 20 bases between. Germline V gene lookup returns CDR1 MDHEN and CDR2 SYDVKM. The CDR3 runs to 13 residues. CDR3 in amino acids: CASSTPGSLLGYF. CDR3 nucleotide sequence: TGTGCCAGCAGTACGCCGGGGTCCCTACTGGGGTACTTC.

This rearrangement joins TRBV29-1 to TRBJ1-2; D uncertain. Germline V CDR1 and CDR2: SQVTM, ANQGSEA. CDR3 size: 14 residues. Trimming stripped 4 bases from V and 4 bases from J, with 16 bases between. The CDR3 nucleotides read TGCAGCGTTGGCACGCAGAATAGCCTCTATGGCTACACCTTC. It is translated as CSVGTQNSLYGYTF. The complete variable domain, with remaining parts taken from reference TRBV29-1 and TRBJ1-2, reads SAVISQKPSRDICQRGTSLTIQCQVDSQVTMMFWYRQQPGQSLTLIATANQGSEATYESGFVIDKFPISRPNLTFSTLTVSNMSPEDSSIYLCSVGTQNSLYGYTFGSGTRLTVV.

This clone has a handful of counts. Distinct nucleotide sequences in the sample also encode this CDR3. V usage is TRBV19 and J usage is TRBJ1-1, with D unresolved. Per germline, CDR1 LNHDA and CDR2 SQIVND (reference sequence). This CDR3 contains 13 residues. V was trimmed by 5 bases and J by 0 bases, leaving 7 bases between them. In nucleotides, the CDR3 is TGTGCCAGTAGTGGTCAGTTGAACACTGAAGCTTTCTTT. Protein: CASSGQLNTEAFF.

This clone was counted only a few times. The chain carries TRBV28 and TRBJ2-7, with D possibly being TRBD1 (5 bases). Trimming cost V 7 bases and J 5 bases, with 12 bases left between them. The CDR3 has 12 residues. CDR1 is MDHEN and CDR2 is SYDVKM in the germline V gene. The CDR3 loop reads CASTGRADEQYF. CDR3 DNA sequence: TGTGCCAGCACGGGCAGGGCAGACGAGCAGTACTTC.

This clone was counted only a few times. The chain carries TRBV28 and TRBJ2-3, with no clear D. V dropped 2 bases and J dropped 0 bases, with 9 bases sitting between them. The CDR3 loop spans 15 amino acids. Looked up from germline, CDR1 is MDHEN and CDR2 is SYDVKM. DNA of the CDR3: TGTGCCAGCAGTTTAGGCGCTCGGAGCACAGATACGCAGTATTTT. This translates into CASSLGARSTDTQYF.

The V gene is TRBV29-1, the J gene TRBJ2-5, with a weak D call TRBD2 (5 bases). The closer fit of TRBJ2-7 to the DNA end suggests the J call may be wrong. This CDR3 is built from 13 residues. Germline values: CDR1 SQVTM, CDR2 ANQGSEA. As DNA, the CDR3 is TGCAGCGTTGCCGGACTGTCTGCCTACGAGCAGTACTTC. Translated: CSVAGLSAYEQYF.

In this sample, this clone turned up a few times. The chain links TRBV7-8 to TRBJ1-6; 7 bases are shared with TRBD1. The J segment lost 2 bases and the V segment lost 8 bases, leaving 6 bases of the junction unmatched. The V gene's germline CDR1 is SGHVS and CDR2 FQNEAQ. This CDR3 has 15 residues. The CDR3 region is CASRTGDPYNSPLHF. In DNA, the CDR3 is TGTGCCAGCCGAACAGGGGACCCCTATAATTCACCCCTCCACTTT.

The chain's CDR3 is CASSISGALASYEQYF. DNA for the CDR3: TGTGCCAGCAGTATCTCAGGGGCGTTGGCTTCCTACGAGCAGTACTTC. The V call is TRBV28, the J call TRBJ2-7, with D possibly TRBD1 on 6 matching bases. The CDR3 is 16 amino acids. V was trimmed by 5 bases and J by 1 base, leaving 18 bases between them. Germline CDR1 is MDHEN and CDR2 is SYDVKM.

This clone was seen a few times. The chain links TRBV10-3 to TRBJ2-7, with D possibly TRBD2 on 6 matching bases. This CDR3 has 13 amino acids. Trimming shortened V by 6 bases and J by 5 bases, and 14 bases separated the two germline ends. CDR1 and CDR2 from the germline V gene are ENHRY and SYGVKD. The CDR3 reads CAIRGGTSHEQYF. As DNA, the CDR3 is TGTGCCATCAGAGGCGGGACTTCCCACGAGCAGTACTTC.

V usage is TRBV19 and J usage is TRBJ1-1; D is unresolved. V dropped 4 bases and J dropped 4 bases, with 10 bases sitting between them. The germline gives CDR1 LNHDA, CDR2 SQIVND (reference sequence). This CDR3 is built from 13 residues. The DNA for the CDR3 is TGTGCCAGTAGTAGTACCACGGGCACTGAAGCTTTCTTT. Translating it yields CASSSTTGTEAFF.

V gene TRBV4-1 combines with J gene TRBJ2-5, with D unclear. The ends were cut back, 1 base at V and 4 bases at J, with 7 bases in the middle. This CDR3 comprises 13 residues. Germline values: CDR1 MGHRA, CDR2 YSYEKL. Here the CDR3 DNA reads TGCGCCAGCAGCCAAGGATCAGTAGAGACCCAGTACTTC. It yields the protein CASSQGSVETQYF.

In its sample, this clone was seen a few times. CDR3 sequence: CASTPLETVPNQPQHF. The CDR3 nucleotides read TGTGCCAGCACTCCTTTGGAGACCGTACCCAATCAGCCCCAGCATTTT. J is TRBJ1-5 and V is TRBV28; D is unclear. The CDR3 extends over 16 amino acids. The germline CDR1 and CDR2 sequences are MDHEN and SYDVKM. V was cut by 7 bases and J by 3 bases, with 19 bases left in between.

This clone was detected a few times. This chain joins TRBV5-4 and TRBJ2-6; D is perhaps TRBD2 (5 bases). The germline CDR1 and CDR2 sequences are SGHNT and YYREEE (reference sequence). Deletions cut 0 bases from V and 0 bases from J, with 10 bases between. The CDR3 is 17 residues long. The DNA of the CDR3 is TGTGCCAGCAGCTTGGAGGAACTAGGCTCTGGGGCCAACGTCCTGACTTTC. Residues: CASSLEELGSGANVLTF. The variable domain in full, completed from reference TRBV5-4 and TRBJ2-6, reads ETGVTQSPTHLIKTRGQQVTLRCSSQSGHNTVSWYQQALGQGPQFIFQYYREEENGRGNFPPRFSGLQFPNYSSELNVNALELDDSALYLCASSLEELGSGANVLTFGAGSRLTVL.

J is TRBJ2-1 and V is TRBV19, with D perhaps assigned TRBD1 or TRBD2 (5 bases each). V was cut by 10 bases and J by 4 bases, with 20 bases left in between. CDR3 length: 15 amino acids. Germline CDR1 is LNHDA and CDR2 is SQIVND (reference sequence). The CDR3 nucleotides are TGTGCCACTTCGTTTTCGGGGACGCCATACAATGAGCAGTTCTTC. Its translation is CATSFSGTPYNEQFF.

This clone was recorded a few times. The rearrangement uses TRBV6-5 and TRBJ1-1; possible D gene TRBD1, 5 bases. This CDR3 contains 14 residues. V was cut by 7 bases and J by 4 bases, with 16 bases left in between. The V gene's germline CDR1 is MNHEY and CDR2 SVGAGI. The CDR3 protein is CASTGTQGGTEAFF. Written as DNA, the CDR3 is TGTGCCAGCACCGGTACTCAGGGAGGCACTGAAGCTTTCTTT.

This clone was found a few times. The chain couples TRBV7-2 to TRBJ2-7; maybe TRBD1 (5 bases). Deletions cut 5 bases from V and 0 bases from J, with 11 bases between. This CDR3 has 14 amino acids. In germline, CDR1 is SGHTA, CDR2 FQGNSA. CDR3 nucleotide sequence: TGTGCCAGCAGCCACGGACACCTCTCCTACGAGCAGTACTTC. It yields the protein CASSHGHLSYEQYF.

This clone has only a few counts. CDR3 protein: CASSSPGGAYNEQFF. The CDR3 DNA follows: TGTGCCAGCAGCAGCCCCGGGGGGGCTTACAATGAGCAGTTCTTC. The gene calls are TRBV7-6 and TRBJ2-1; 8 bases map to TRBD2. CDR1 is SGHVS and CDR2 is FNYEAQ in the germline V gene. The CDR3 is 15 residues long. After removal of 5 bases from V and 4 bases from J, the junction contained 7 bases not matched to a gene.

This rearrangement joins TRBV27 to TRBJ1-2; 7 bases fit TRBD1. Germline assignment: CDR1 MNHEY and CDR2 SMNVEV (reference sequence). J gave up 2 bases and V 5 bases, and 2 bases lay outside the gene matches. This CDR3 is 13 amino acids long. In DNA, the CDR3 is TGTGCCAGCAGTCTGGACAGGAACTATGGCTACACCTTC. Its protein is CASSLDRNYGYTF.

The CDR3 sequence: CASSRTGSEAFF. CDR3 DNA: TGTGCCAGCAGCCGGACAGGGTCTGAAGCTTTCTTT. The genes are TRBV27 and TRBJ1-1, with 8 bases fitting TRBD1. Per the germline V gene, CDR1 is MNHEY and CDR2 is SMNVEV (reference sequence). CDR3 size: 12 residues. V dropped 6 bases and J dropped 6; count of bases not matched to a gene: 3.

Only a few counts were recorded for this clone. This sequence joins TRBV14 and TRBJ2-1, with 7 bases aligning to TRBD1. Germline CDR1 reads SGHDN; CDR2 reads FVKESK. This CDR3 region has 14 residues. V was clipped by 4 bases and J by 7 bases; unmatched bases: 7. The CDR3 DNA sequence: TGTGCCAGCAGCCCACGTACAGGGGTGAATGAGCAGTTCTTC. Translation gives CASSPRTGVNEQFF.

V usage is TRBV23-1 and J usage is TRBJ1-5; no firm D call. TRBV23-1 is identified as an open reading frame with a role that is uncertain. V was cut by 3 bases and J by 11 bases, with 26 bases left in between. CDR3 size: 17 residues. The CDR3, as DNA: TGCGCCAGCAGTCATACGCTACCAGGAACGACGGATTGGGCCCAGCATTTT. Protein sequence: CASSHTLPGTTDWAQHF.

J is TRBJ2-1 and V is TRBV5-1, with 15 bases that match TRBD2. The CDR3 runs to 21 residues. With 4 bases clipped from V and 2 bases from J, the junction kept 16 bases outside the gene matches. In germline, CDR1 is SGHRS, CDR2 YFSETQ. This CDR3 reads CASSPRGLAGGRRFPYNEQFF. In nucleotides, the CDR3 is TGCGCCAGCAGCCCCCGAGGACTAGCGGGGGGGCGAAGGTTCCCCTACAATGAGCAGTTCTTC.

DNA for the CDR3: TGTGCCAGCAGCCAACTAGCGGGGGGGCCCAATGAGCAGTTCTTC. Translated, it gives CASSQLAGGPNEQFF. This chain links TRBV2 with TRBJ2-1; TRBD2 agrees at 13 bases. The CDR3 contains 15 residues. Losses at the gene ends were 6 bases for V and 6 bases for J; bases not matched to a gene: 5. In germline, CDR1 is SNHLY, CDR2 FYNNEI.

The table lists this clone with a count of one. This chain links TRBV2 with TRBJ2-7, with unresolved D. This CDR3 is built from 12 residues. Between the trimmed V and J ends, which lost 5 bases and 5 bases, there was a span of 10 bases. Germline V lookup: CDR1 SNHLY, CDR2 FYNNEI. The CDR3 spells CASSFTQDEQYF. The CDR3 nucleotides are TGTGCCAGCAGTTTCACTCAGGACGAGCAGTACTTC.

This clone has only a few counts. This sequence joins TRBV2 and TRBJ2-1, with TRBD1 matching over 8 bases. V was pared by 8 bases and J by 3 bases, with 3 bases of the junction left unmatched. Germline loops: CDR1 SNHLY, CDR2 FYNNEI. The CDR3 sequence is 13 residues long. The CDR3 is CASDTGGYNEQFF. In nucleotides, the CDR3 is TGTGCCAGCGATACAGGGGGCTACAATGAGCAGTTCTTC.

Worth noting for this clone: Different DNA sequences within this sample yield the same CDR3. This chain links TRBV30 with TRBJ1-2; unclear D gene. Germline assignment: CDR1 GTSNPN and CDR2 SVGIG (reference sequence). This CDR3 spans 12 amino acids. V was pared by 2 bases and J by 0 bases, with 4 bases between. CDR3 DNA: TGTGCCTGGAGTCTAACTAACTATGGCTACACCTTC. This codes for CAWSLTNYGYTF.

The chain uses TRBV10-1 and TRBJ1-1; possibly TRBD1 for D (6 bases). The CDR3 is 14 residues long. Germline V gene data show CDR1 as WNHNN and CDR2 as SYGVQD (reference sequence). Trimming cost V 4 bases and J 1 base, with 10 bases left between them. The CDR3 protein is CASSAGHPNTEAFF. The CDR3 DNA reads as TGCGCCAGCAGTGCGGGACACCCGAACACTGAAGCTTTCTTT.

This clone was seen a few times. This chain links TRBV5-1 with TRBJ1-6; D is possibly TRBD1 (6 bases). Germline V gene lookup returns CDR1 SGHRS and CDR2 YFSETQ. The CDR3 length is 15 residues. Trimming stripped 4 bases from V and 6 bases from J, with 14 bases between. CDR3 DNA: TGCGCCAGCAGCCGGGTGGGACACGGTAATTCACCCCTCCACTTT. Translated, it gives CASSRVGHGNSPLHF.